The subject of this entry is one T cell receptor beta chain. As yet, its antigen is unknown. This sample is part of a study of OX40 agonist ivuxolimab in advanced cancers. About the research overall: Patients with hepatocellular carcinoma, melanoma, renal cell or head and neck cancer made up the dose-escalation patients. General study results and limits: Compared with others, partial responders at 0.1-3.0 mg/kg displayed clonal expansion among the lowest. Certain nonresponders additionally had low normalized T-cell clonal expansion. Mean expanded clone counts were higher in CD8+ than CD4+ T cells.

Trimming left V 6 bases short and J 4 bases short, with 13 bases between. This CDR3 has 13 residues. Germline V gene lookup returns CDR1 SGHTA and CDR2 FQGNSA. Generated by immunoSEQ multiplex PCR, the TCRdb table keeps only in-frame clones and is missing some. This table has roughly 100,000 clones, 95% to 96% appearing once. The chain recombines TRBV7-2 with TRBJ2-7; D perhaps matches TRBD2 (5 bases). This clonotype originated in an adult with an advanced solid tumor such as melanoma, head and neck, liver or kidney cancer. The sample here was CD4+ or CD8+ T cells sorted from blood, taken in a trial of the OX40 agonist ivuxolimab. CDR3: CASRTGMGYEQYF. The CDR3 region has the DNA TGTGCCAGCAGGACGGGGATGGGGTACGAGCAGTACTTC.